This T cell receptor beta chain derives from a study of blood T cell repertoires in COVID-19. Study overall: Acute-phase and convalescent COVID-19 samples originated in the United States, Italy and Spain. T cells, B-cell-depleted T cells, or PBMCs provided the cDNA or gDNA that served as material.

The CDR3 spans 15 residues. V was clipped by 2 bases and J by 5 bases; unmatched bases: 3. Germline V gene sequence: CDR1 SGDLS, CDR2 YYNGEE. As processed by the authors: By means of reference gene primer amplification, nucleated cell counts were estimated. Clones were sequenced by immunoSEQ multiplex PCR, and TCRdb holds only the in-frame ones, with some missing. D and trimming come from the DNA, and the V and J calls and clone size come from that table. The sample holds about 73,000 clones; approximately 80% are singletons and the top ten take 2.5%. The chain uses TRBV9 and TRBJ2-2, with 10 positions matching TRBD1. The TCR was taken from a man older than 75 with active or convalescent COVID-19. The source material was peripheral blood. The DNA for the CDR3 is TGTGCCAGCAGCGTCCTGGGACAGGGGACCGGGGAGCTGTTTTTT. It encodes CASSVLGQGTGELFF. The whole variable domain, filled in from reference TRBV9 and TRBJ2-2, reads DSGVTQTPKHLITATGQRVTLRCSPRSGDLSVYWYQQSLDQGLQFLIQYYNGEERAKGNILERFSAQQFPDLHSELNLSSLELGDSALYFCASSVLGQGTGELFFGEGSRLTVL.